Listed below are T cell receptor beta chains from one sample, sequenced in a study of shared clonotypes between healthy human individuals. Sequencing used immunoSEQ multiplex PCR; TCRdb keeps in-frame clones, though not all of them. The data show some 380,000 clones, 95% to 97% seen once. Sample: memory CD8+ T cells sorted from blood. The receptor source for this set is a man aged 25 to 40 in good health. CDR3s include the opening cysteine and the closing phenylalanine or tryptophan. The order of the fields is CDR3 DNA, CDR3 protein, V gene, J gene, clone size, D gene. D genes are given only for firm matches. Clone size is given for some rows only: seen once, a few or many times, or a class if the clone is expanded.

TGTGCCTGGAGTCCCCAGGCCCATGAAAAACTGTTTTTT	CAWSPQAHEKLFF	TRBV30	TRBJ1-4	NA	NA
TGTGCCAGCAGCTTATTGGAGGGAACTGAAGCTTTCTTT	CASSLLEGTEAFF	TRBV7-9	TRBJ1-1	NA	NA
TGCGCCAGCAGCTTGTCCGCGGGAGTAGGGTATTTT	CASSLSAGVGYF	TRBV5-1	TRBJ2-3	NA	TRBD2
TGTGCCAGCAGCTTGGGGGGGGCCGGTGAAAAACTGTTTTTT	CASSLGGAGEKLFF	TRBV5-4	TRBJ1-4	once	NA
TGCAGCGTTGCCCGGGACAACTATGGCTACACCTTC	CSVARDNYGYTF	TRBV29-1	TRBJ1-2	NA	NA
TGTGCCAGCAAACCGGGACAGGTCTACAATGAGCAGTTCTTC	CASKPGQVYNEQFF	TRBV2	TRBJ2-1	NA	TRBD1
TGCGCCAGCAGCCAAGTAGGGAACAATGAGCAGTTCTTC	CASSQVGNNEQFF	TRBV4-1	TRBJ2-1	NA	NA
TGTGCCAGCAGCGTAGTTTATCCGGGAAGAACTGAAGCTTTCTTT	CASSVVYPGRTEAFF	TRBV9	TRBJ1-1	NA	NA
TGTGCCAGCAGTTACTCTAGCGGCTCCTACAATGAGCAGTTCTTC	CASSYSSGSYNEQFF	TRBV6-6	TRBJ2-1	NA	NA
TGCGCCAGCAGCTCCGGACTAGCGGGAGTATCAAGGACCCAGTACTTC	CASSSGLAGVSRTQYF	TRBV5-1	TRBJ2-5	NA	TRBD2
TGCGCCAGCAGCCAAACTGGACTAGCGGCCAACAATGAGCAGTTCTTC	CASSQTGLAANNEQFF	TRBV4-1	TRBJ2-1	once	TRBD2
TGTGCCTGGAGCCAGACAGGGGGCTCACCCCTCCACTTT	CAWSQTGGSPLHF	TRBV30	TRBJ1-6	once	TRBD1
TGTGCCAGCAGCTTAACCGGTTACACAGATACGCAGTATTTT	CASSLTGYTDTQYF	TRBV7-3	TRBJ2-3	NA	NA
TGTGCCAGTAGTAGACACTCTGGAAACACCATATATTTT	CASSRHSGNTIYF	TRBV19	TRBJ1-3	NA	NA
TGTGCCTGCAATGGACAGAATGCGCACTACGAGCAGTACTTC	CACNGQNAHYEQYF	TRBV30	TRBJ2-7	NA	NA
TGTGCCAGCAGTTACTCGAGGGCAGCTCAGCCCCAGCATTTT	CASSYSRAAQPQHF	TRBV6-5	TRBJ1-5	NA	NA
TGTGCCAGCAGTTACGCCAGGACCCCATATGGCTACACCTTC	CASSYARTPYGYTF	TRBV6-5	TRBJ1-2	NA	NA
TGTGCCAGTTCCGCCCACACAGATACGCAGTATTTT	CASSAHTDTQYF	TRBV19	TRBJ2-3	NA	NA
TGCAGTGTTCAGCCGTCCTACGAGCAGTACTTC	CSVQPSYEQYF	TRBV20-1	TRBJ2-7	NA	NA
TGCGCCAGCAGCCAAGATTCGGGACAGGGGGGGGTCGAGCAGTACTTC	CASSQDSGQGGVEQYF	TRBV4-1	TRBJ2-7	NA	TRBD1
TGTGCCTGGGACGGCGGGAGGAGAACAGATACGCAGTATTTT	CAWDGGRRTDTQYF	TRBV30	TRBJ2-3	NA	TRBD2
TGTGCCAGCAGCTTGGCCGGAATAAACTATGGCTACACCTTC	CASSLAGINYGYTF	TRBV5-6	TRBJ1-2	NA	NA
TGTGCCAGCAGTCACTTCCTCTCTGGAAACACCATATATTTT	CASSHFLSGNTIYF	TRBV7-2	TRBJ1-3	NA	NA
TGTGCCAGCAGCGAGATTGGAACTCGCTACAATGAGCAGTTCTTC	CASSEIGTRYNEQFF	TRBV11-2	TRBJ2-1	once	NA
TGTGCCAGCAGCTCAGAGCGGGAGGGCAGGGAGTACTTC	CASSSEREGREYF	TRBV7-2	TRBJ2-7	NA	TRBD2
TGTGCCAGCAGTTATTCCTGGAGGGGCGAAAAACTGTTTTTT	CASSYSWRGEKLFF	TRBV27	TRBJ1-4	NA	NA
TGTGCCAGCAGCCCCCGGGGACTAGCGCTAAGCTCCTACGAGCAGTACTTC	CASSPRGLALSSYEQYF	TRBV7-9	TRBJ2-7	NA	TRBD2
TGTGCCAGCAGTTCCGTCCGGAGGGAGACCCAGTACTTC	CASSSVRRETQYF	TRBV6-5	TRBJ2-5	NA	NA
TGTGCCAGCTCGGCCCTAAACACTGAAGCTTTCTTT	CASSALNTEAFF	TRBV18	TRBJ1-1	NA	NA
TGTGCCAGCAGCGCGCTCAGCGCCATTTTAAATGAAAAACTGTTTTTT	CASSALSAILNEKLFF	TRBV2	TRBJ1-4	NA	NA
TGTGCCATCAGTGCGGGAGCTGTCACCGGGGAGCTGTTTTTT	CAISAGAVTGELFF	TRBV10-3	TRBJ2-2	NA	NA
TGTGCCAGCAGCGTAGGGCCAGCCAACGTCCTGACTTTC	CASSVGPANVLTF	TRBV9	TRBJ2-6	NA	NA
TGTGCCAGCAGCTTGGATAGGGGGCAAGAGACCCAGTACTTC	CASSLDRGQETQYF	TRBV5-4	TRBJ2-5	once	NA
TGTGCCAGCAGCTTAGCATCCGGGACAAACTATGGCTACACCTTC	CASSLASGTNYGYTF	TRBV7-2	TRBJ1-2	NA	NA
TGCGCCAGCAGCTTGGTCAGGGAAGCTTTCTTT	CASSLVREAFF	TRBV5-1	TRBJ1-1	NA	NA
TGTGCCAGCAGACGGACCCGGGACAGGGAGTGGAATGAGCAGTTCTTC	CASRRTRDREWNEQFF	TRBV5-6	TRBJ2-1	NA	TRBD1
TGTGCCAGCAGTTACAGGGGGCAAGAGACCCAGTACTTC	CASSYRGQETQYF	TRBV6-7	TRBJ2-5	NA	NA
TGTGCCAGCATTTCGGACAGGGGGCAACACGAGCAGTACTTC	CASISDRGQHEQYF	TRBV6-6	TRBJ2-7	NA	TRBD1
TGTGCCAGCAGTGAAGGCAGGGGGGGGGAGACCCAGTACTTC	CASSEGRGGETQYF	TRBV6-1	TRBJ2-5	NA	NA
TGTGCCAGCAGCGACTCGACGGGACCTGGAAACACCATATATTTT	CASSDSTGPGNTIYF	TRBV5-6	TRBJ1-3	NA	NA
TGTGCCAGCAGCTTACTAGCGGGAGCAGATACGCAGTATTTT	CASSLLAGADTQYF	TRBV7-3	TRBJ2-3	NA	TRBD2